The 6 T cell receptor beta chains given below trace back to one sample, sequenced in a study of shared clonotypes between healthy human individuals. Only in-frame clones appear in the TCRdb table, and some are missing; sequencing was by immunoSEQ multiplex PCR. This sample has 980,000 or so clones, with around three quarters found just once. The sequencing sample was made of memory CD4+ T cells sorted from blood. Indicated subset: CD45RA-negative fraction. Receptors were obtained from a man younger than 30 in good health.

The chain combines TRBV5-1 with TRBJ2-7, with D hard to call. The CDR3 is 14 residues long. Germline values: CDR1 SGHRS, CDR2 YFSETQ. V dropped 1 base and J dropped 0 bases, with 8 bases sitting between them. CDR3: CASSLFGSSYEQYF. The DNA for the CDR3 is TGCGCCAGCAGCTTGTTTGGCAGCTCCTACGAGCAGTACTTC.

The chain uses TRBV21-1 and TRBJ2-2. TRBV21-1 is noted as a pseudogene. There are 19 residues in the CDR3. The CDR3 spells CASSKRGEGAQSPTGELFF. The CDR3 DNA reads as TGTGCCAGCAGCAAACGGGGGGAGGGGGCACAGTCTCCCACCGGGGAGCTGTTTTTT.

V gene TRBV7-2 combines with J gene TRBJ2-3; D might be TRBD2 (5 bases). This CDR3 comprises 16 residues. Trimming left V 5 bases short and J 1 base short, with 16 bases between. Germline loops: CDR1 SGHTA, CDR2 FQGNSA. CDR3 protein: CASSHQKRTGTDTQYF. The DNA of the CDR3 is TGTGCCAGCAGCCACCAAAAAAGGACTGGCACAGATACGCAGTATTTT. Full variable domain (rest looked up from reference TRBV7-2 and TRBJ2-3): GAGVSQSPSNKVTEKGKDVELRCDPISGHTALYWYRQSLGQGLEFLIYFQGNSAPDKSGLPSDRFSAERTGGSVSTLTIQRTQQEDSAVYLCASSHQKRTGTDTQYFGPGTRLTVL.

This chain links TRBV6-1 with TRBJ2-3; the D gene is possibly TRBD2 (5 bases). V dropped 1 base and J dropped 4 bases, with 15 bases sitting between them. The length of the CDR3 is 16 residues. Germline V CDR1 and CDR2: MNHNS, SASEGT. As DNA, the CDR3 is TGTGCCAGCAGTGAAGATGGCCCGGGGTTGGCAGATACGCAGTATTTT. Translation: CASSEDGPGLADTQYF.

This clone was detected only once. This chain connects TRBV5-1 to TRBJ2-7; tentatively, D is TRBD1 (5 bases). V lost 2 bases and J 0 bases, leaving 12 bases between the germline ends. This CDR3 spans 15 amino acids. Germline lookup yields CDR1 SGHRS and CDR2 YFSETQ. CDR3 sequence reads: CASSLGETGSYEQYF. The CDR3 DNA reads TGCGCCAGCAGCTTAGGGGAAACGGGCTCCTACGAGCAGTACTTC.

The chain carries TRBV5-1 and TRBJ1-6; 7 bases map to TRBD1. The length of the CDR3 is 16 residues. After removal of 4 bases from V and 7 bases from J, the junction contained 11 bases not matched to a gene. Germline V gives CDR1 SGHRS, CDR2 YFSETQ. The CDR3 here is CASSPQGPQGNSPLHF. CDR3 nucleotides: TGCGCCAGCAGCCCACAGGGGCCCCAGGGAAATTCACCCCTCCACTTT.